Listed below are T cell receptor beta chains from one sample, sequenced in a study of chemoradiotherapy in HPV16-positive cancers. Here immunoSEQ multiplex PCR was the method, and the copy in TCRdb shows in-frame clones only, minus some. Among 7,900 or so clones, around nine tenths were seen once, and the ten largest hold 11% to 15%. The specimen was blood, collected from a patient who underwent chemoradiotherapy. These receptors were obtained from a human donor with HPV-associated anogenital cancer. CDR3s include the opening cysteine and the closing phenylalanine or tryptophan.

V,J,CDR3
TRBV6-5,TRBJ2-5,CASSYVREGKETQYF
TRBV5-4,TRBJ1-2,CASSSDFDRGPFNYGYTF
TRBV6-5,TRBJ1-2,CASSYSIRAPYGYTF
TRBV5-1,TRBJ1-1,CASSPRDGNTEAFF
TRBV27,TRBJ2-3,CASSFRGGDTQYF
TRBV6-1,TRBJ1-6,CASSGGTNSPLHF
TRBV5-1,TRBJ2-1,CASSPGLAGGNSGYNEQFF
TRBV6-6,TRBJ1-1,CASSYGGSNTEAFF
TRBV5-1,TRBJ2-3,CASRTTGQGTDTQYF
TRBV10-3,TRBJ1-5,CAISGQSPSNQPQHF
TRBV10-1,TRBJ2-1,CASSTGQFNEQFF
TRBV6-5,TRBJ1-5,CASSYSKEPQHF
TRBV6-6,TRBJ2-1,CASFFTGTFLYNEQFF
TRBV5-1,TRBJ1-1,CASSFEGLVTEAFF
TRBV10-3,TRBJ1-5,CAISESRGVNSNQPQHF
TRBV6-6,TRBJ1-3,CASSASLRGPGNTIYF
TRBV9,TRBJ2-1,CASSLRGGSDANEQFF
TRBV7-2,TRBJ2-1,CASSLLTSDYNEQFF
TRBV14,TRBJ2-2,CASSPQLSSRDTGELFF
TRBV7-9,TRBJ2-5,CASSSLARGQGAGETQYF
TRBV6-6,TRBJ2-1,CASRPGLAGGLQFF
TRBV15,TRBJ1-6,CATSRGGTNSPLHF
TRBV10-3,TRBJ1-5,CAISESGGRQPQHF
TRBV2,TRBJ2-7,CASGVQGYEQYF
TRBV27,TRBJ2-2,CASSLKIVYGELFF
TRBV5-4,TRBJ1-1,CASSPVEIGDTEAFF
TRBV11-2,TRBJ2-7,CASSRGQSYEQYF
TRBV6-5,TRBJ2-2,CASSYLMLGGPGELFF
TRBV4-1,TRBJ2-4,CASSQYPGGIVAKNIQYF
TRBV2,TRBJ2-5,CASSGPTLRVGKTQYF
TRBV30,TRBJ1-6,CAWSTGSHSPLHF
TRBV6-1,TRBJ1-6,CASSEVRNSPLHF
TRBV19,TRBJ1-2,CASNSDRDYGYTF
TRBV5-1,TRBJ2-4,CASSLNGRRENIQYF
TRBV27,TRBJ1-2,CASSLSGTFGGYTF
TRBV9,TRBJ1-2,CASSVAAQGAPDGYTF
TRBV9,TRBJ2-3,CASSVVGGGDSDTQYF
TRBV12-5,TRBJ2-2,CASGTPNTGELFF
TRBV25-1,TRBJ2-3,CASSDSRHPLATDTQYF
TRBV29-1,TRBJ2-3,CSVGQGGDTQYF
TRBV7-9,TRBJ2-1,CASSLGIGVGNEQFF
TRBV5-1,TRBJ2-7,CASSSLGGGRDEQYF
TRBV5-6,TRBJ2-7,CASSLYGAQRVYEQYF
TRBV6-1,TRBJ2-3,CASSDLTGTPSTDTQYF
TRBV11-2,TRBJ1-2,CASSLDAGTGVYGYTF
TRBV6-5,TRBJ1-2,CASSYVGAGSYGYTF
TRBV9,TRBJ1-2,CASAKAGNYGYTF
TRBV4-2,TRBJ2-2,CASSRPLRGKTNTGELFF
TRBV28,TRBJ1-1,CASRGRPEAFF
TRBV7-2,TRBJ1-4,CASSPRGATNEKLFF
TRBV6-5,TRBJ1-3,CASTPQASGNTIYF
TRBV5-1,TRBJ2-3,CASSLVGAGTDTQYF
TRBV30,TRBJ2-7,CAWSVLLTYEQYF
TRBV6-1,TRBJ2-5,CASSGSQETQYF
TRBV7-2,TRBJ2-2,CASSFMRGAWGTGELFF